Listed here is a single T cell receptor (beta chain). Produced via immunoSEQ multiplex PCR; TCRdb's table is partial and in-frame only. The sample lists 90,000 to 100,000 clones; 94% were seen once. The entry originates in a study of T cell changes during pregnancy in multiple sclerosis. Germline CDR1 reads MGHRA; CDR2 reads YSYEKL. This CDR3 comprises 17 residues. Trimming removed 4 bases at V and 2 bases at J, with 18 bases between. The sequencing here drew on peripheral blood, taken in the third trimester of pregnancy. The sequence derives from a female donor with multiple sclerosis, enrolled in a pregnancy study. V and J are TRBV4-1 and TRBJ1-5; D call uncertain. The CDR3, as DNA: TGCGCCAGCAGCCCATTCCCGGAGCGTTTCGGCAATCAGCCCCAGCATTTT. Protein sequence: CASSPFPERFGNQPQHF.